This TCR beta chain emerged from a study of low-dose radiotherapy and immunotherapy resistance in tumors. As to time point: before trial treatment. In the RACIN dose-escalation trial, donors got nivolumab plus ipilimumab with aspirin, cyclophosphamide and radiotherapy. Between the trimmed V and J ends, which lost 1 base and 6 bases, there was a span of 10 bases. The germline gives CDR1 SEHNR, CDR2 FQNEAQ (reference sequence). CDR3 length: 15 amino acids. This clonotype was seen many times. Gene-specific TRAV and TRBV primers were used for first-strand cDNA, covering alpha and beta chains. Amplification, which lasted approximately 20 PCR cycles, used a constant-region primer and V-primer adapter to amplify TCRs. TCRdb re-analysed the reads in MiXCR, keeping a single row per CDR3 protein. This table has under 90,000 distinct CDR3 sequences, 15% to 20% appearing once.

Source: PBMCs, taken before treatment. This sequence was found in a male donor with prostate cancer. V is TRBV7-9 and J is TRBJ1-6, with D possibly matching TRBD1 (5 bases). CDR3 DNA: TGTGCCAGCAGCTTAGGAGGGGCCGCTAATTCACCCCTCCACTTT. Protein sequence: CASSLGGAANSPLHF. The whole variable domain, filled in from reference TRBV7-9 and TRBJ1-6, reads DTGVSQNPRHKITKRGQNVTFRCDPISEHNRLYWYRQTLGQGPEFLTYFQNEAQLEKSRLLSDRFSAERPKGSFSTLEIQRTEQGDSAMYLCASSLGGAANSPLHFGNGTRLTVT.